This TCR beta chain was recovered during a study of T cells and Merkel cell carcinoma outcomes. Study results and caveats: Merkel cell carcinoma outcomes were reportedly predicted by repertoire and T-cell density.

V was cut by 4 bases and J by 5 bases, with 21 bases left in between. From germline, CDR1 is SGHNT and CDR2 YYREEE (reference sequence). The CDR3 totals 16 residues. As for this clone: Its antigen is not known.

Assay used: immunoSEQ multiplex PCR; TCRdb lists only in-frame clones, some missing. The sample records about 15,000 clones, roughly 90% being singletons. The specimen was tumor tissue from Merkel cell carcinoma. This sequence originates from a human donor with Merkel cell carcinoma. The V and J genes are TRBV5-4 and TRBJ1-2; D might be TRBD1 (6 bases). CDR3 coding DNA: TGTGCCAGCAGCGTAACACTGGGGGCTGGGAGGTATGGCTACACCTTC. Its translation: CASSVTLGAGRYGYTF. The full variable domain, completed using reference TRBV5-4 and TRBJ1-2, is ETGVTQSPTHLIKTRGQQVTLRCSSQSGHNTVSWYQQALGQGPQFIFQYYREEENGRGNFPPRFSGLQFPNYSSELNVNALELDDSALYLCASSVTLGAGRYGYTFGSGTRLTVV.